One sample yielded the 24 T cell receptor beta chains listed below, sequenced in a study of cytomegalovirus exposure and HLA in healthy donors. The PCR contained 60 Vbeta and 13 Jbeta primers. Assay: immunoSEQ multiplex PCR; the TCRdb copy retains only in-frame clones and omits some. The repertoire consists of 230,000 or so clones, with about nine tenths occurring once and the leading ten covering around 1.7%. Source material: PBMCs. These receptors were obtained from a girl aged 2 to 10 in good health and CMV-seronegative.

CDR3: CASSQDQRTGRIYEQYF. The CDR3 DNA reads TGCGCCAGCAGCCAAGATCAGAGGACAGGACGAATCTACGAGCAGTACTTC. J is TRBJ2-7 and V is TRBV4-1; 7 bases line up with TRBD1. CDR1 and CDR2 from the germline V gene are MGHRA and YSYEKL. The CDR3 loop spans 17 amino acids. V dropped 0 bases and J dropped 3; count of bases not matched to a gene: 11.

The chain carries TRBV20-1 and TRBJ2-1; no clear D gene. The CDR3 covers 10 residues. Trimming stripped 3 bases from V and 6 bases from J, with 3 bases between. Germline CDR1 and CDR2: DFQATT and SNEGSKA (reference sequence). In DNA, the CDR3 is TGCAGTGCTAGTCGCAATGAGCAGTTCTTC. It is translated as CSASRNEQFF.

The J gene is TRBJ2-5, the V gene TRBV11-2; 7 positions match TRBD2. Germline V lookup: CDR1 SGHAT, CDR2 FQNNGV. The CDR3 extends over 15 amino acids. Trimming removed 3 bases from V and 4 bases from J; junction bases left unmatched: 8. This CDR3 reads CASSFAPSGGETQYF. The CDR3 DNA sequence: TGTGCCAGCAGCTTTGCCCCTAGCGGTGGAGAGACCCAGTACTTC.

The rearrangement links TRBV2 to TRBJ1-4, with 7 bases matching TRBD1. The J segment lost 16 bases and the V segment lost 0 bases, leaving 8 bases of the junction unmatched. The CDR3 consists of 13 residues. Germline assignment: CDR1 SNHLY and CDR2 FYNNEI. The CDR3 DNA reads TGTGCCAGCAGTGAAGCAGGAGGGGGCCGACGGTTTTTT. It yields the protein CASSEAGGGRRFF.

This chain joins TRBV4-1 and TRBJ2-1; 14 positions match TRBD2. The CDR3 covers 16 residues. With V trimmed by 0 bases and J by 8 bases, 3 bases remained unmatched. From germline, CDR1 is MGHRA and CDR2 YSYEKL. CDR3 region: CASSQEGTSGSYEQFF. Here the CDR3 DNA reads TGCGCCAGCAGCCAAGAAGGGACTAGCGGGAGCTATGAGCAGTTCTTC.

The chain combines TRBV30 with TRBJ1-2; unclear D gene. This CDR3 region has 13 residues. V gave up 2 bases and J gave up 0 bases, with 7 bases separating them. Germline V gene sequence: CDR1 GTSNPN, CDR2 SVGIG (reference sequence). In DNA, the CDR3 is TGTGCCTGGAGTACCGGGGCTAACTATGGCTACACCTTC. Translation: CAWSTGANYGYTF.

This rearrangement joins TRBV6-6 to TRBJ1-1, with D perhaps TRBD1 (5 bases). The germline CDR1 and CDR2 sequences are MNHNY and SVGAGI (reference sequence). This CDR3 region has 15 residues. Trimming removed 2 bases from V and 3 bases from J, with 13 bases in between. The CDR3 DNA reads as TGTGCCAGCAGTTACGAGGTGGGGCTGGACACTGAAGCTTTCTTT. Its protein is CASSYEVGLDTEAFF.

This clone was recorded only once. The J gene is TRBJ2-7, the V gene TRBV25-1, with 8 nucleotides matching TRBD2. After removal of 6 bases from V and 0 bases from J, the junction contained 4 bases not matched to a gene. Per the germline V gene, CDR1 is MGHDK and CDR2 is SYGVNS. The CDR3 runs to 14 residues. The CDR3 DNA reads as TGTGCCAGCAGGAAGACTAGCGTCTCCTACGAGCAGTACTTC. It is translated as CASRKTSVSYEQYF.

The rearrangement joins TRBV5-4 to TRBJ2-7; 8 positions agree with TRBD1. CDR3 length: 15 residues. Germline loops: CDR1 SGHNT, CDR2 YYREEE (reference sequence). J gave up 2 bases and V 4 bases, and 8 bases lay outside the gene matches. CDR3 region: CASSGGQANAYEQYF. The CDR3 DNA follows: TGTGCCAGCAGCGGGGGACAGGCGAACGCCTACGAGCAGTACTTC.

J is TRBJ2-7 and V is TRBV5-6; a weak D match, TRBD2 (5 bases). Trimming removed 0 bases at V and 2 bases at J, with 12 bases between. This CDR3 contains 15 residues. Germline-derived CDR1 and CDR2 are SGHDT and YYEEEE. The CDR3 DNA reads TGTGCCAGCAGCTTGGCCGGGGATCCAACCTACGAGCAGTACTTC. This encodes CASSLAGDPTYEQYF.

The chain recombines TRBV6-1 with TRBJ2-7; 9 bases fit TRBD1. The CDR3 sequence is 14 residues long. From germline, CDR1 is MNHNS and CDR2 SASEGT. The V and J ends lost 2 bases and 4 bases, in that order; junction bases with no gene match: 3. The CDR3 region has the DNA TGTGCCAGCAGTGAAATAGGACAGGGGTACGAGCAGTACTTC. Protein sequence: CASSEIGQGYEQYF.

The CDR3 loop reads CASRARGTNEKLFF. The CDR3 bases are TGTGCCAGCAGAGCCAGGGGGACTAATGAAAAACTGTTTTTT. The V gene is TRBV6-1, the J gene TRBJ1-4, with TRBD1 matching 7 bases. V lost 6 bases and J lost 2; bases outside the gene matches: 3. CDR3 size: 14 residues. The V gene's germline CDR1 is MNHNS and CDR2 SASEGT.

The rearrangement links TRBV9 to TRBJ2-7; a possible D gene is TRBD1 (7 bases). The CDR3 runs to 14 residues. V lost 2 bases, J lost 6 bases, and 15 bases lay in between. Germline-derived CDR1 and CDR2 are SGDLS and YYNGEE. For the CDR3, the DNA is TGTGCCAGCAGCGTTGGACAGGAGGGCGGCGAGCAGTACTTC. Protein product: CASSVGQEGGEQYF.

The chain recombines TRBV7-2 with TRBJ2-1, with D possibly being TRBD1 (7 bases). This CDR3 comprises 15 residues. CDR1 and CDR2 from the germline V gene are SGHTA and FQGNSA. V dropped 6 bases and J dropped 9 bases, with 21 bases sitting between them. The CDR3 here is CASSSQGGGGGEQFF. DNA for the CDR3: TGTGCCAGCAGTTCTCAGGGGGGCGGAGGAGGTGAGCAGTTCTTC.

Written as DNA, the CDR3 is TGTGCCAGCAGCTTAAGTCAGGGGAATGGCTACACCTTC. Protein product: CASSLSQGNGYTF. The V gene is TRBV11-2, the J gene TRBJ1-2, with D possibly TRBD1 on 6 matching bases. Trimming stripped 2 bases from V and 6 bases from J, with 10 bases between. The CDR3 is made up of 13 amino acids. CDR1 and CDR2 (germline): SGHAT, FQNNGV.

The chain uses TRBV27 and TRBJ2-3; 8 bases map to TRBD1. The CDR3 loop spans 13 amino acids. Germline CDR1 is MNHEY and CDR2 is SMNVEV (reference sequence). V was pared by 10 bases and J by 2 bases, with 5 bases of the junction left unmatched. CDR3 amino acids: CATGTGDTDTQYF. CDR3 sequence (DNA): TGTGCCACCGGGACAGGAGACACAGATACGCAGTATTTT.

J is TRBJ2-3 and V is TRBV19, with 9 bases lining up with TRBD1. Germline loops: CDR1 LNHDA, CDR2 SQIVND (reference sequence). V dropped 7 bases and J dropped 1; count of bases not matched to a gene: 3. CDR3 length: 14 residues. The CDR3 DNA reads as TGTGCCAGTACCCGGACAGGGGGCACAGATACGCAGTATTTT. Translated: CASTRTGGTDTQYF.

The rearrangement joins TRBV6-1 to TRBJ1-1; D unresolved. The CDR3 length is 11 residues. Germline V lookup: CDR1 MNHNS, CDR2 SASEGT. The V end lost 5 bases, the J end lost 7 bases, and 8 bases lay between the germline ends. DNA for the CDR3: TGTGCCAGCAGTCCCCGCGGTGAAGCTTTCTTT. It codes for CASSPRGEAFF.

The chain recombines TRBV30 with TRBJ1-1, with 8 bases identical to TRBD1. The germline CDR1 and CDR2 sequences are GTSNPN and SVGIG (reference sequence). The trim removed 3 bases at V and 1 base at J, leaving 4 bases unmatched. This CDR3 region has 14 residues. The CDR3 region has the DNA TGTGCCTGGAGCTCCGGGACAGGGAACACTGAAGCTTTCTTT. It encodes CAWSSGTGNTEAFF.

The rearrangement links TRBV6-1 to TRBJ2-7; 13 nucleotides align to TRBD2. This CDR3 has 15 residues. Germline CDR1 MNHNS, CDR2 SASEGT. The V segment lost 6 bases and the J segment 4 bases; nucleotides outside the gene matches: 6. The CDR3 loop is CASSRTSGSSYEQYF. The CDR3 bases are TGTGCCAGCAGCCGGACTAGCGGGAGCTCTTACGAGCAGTACTTC.

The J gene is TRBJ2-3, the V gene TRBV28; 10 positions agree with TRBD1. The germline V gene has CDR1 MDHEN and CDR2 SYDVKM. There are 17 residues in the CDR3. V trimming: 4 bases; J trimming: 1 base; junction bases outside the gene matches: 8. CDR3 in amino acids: CASSSLGGTGGTDTQYF. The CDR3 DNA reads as TGTGCCAGCAGTTCCCTCGGGGGGACAGGGGGCACAGATACGCAGTATTTT. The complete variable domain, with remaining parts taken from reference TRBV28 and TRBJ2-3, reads DVKVTQSSRYLVKRTGEKVFLECVQDMDHENMFWYRQDPGLGLRLIYFSYDVKMKEKGDIPEGYSVSREKKERFSLILESASTNQTSMYLCASSSLGGTGGTDTQYFGPGTRLTVL.

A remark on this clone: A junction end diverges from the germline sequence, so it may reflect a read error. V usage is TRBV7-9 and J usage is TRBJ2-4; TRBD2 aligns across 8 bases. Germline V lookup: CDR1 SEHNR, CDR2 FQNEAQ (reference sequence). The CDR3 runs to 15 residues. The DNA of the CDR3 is TGTTCCAGCAGCCCGACTAGCGAGCCAAAAAACATTCAGTACTTC. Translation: CSSSPTSEPKNIQYF.

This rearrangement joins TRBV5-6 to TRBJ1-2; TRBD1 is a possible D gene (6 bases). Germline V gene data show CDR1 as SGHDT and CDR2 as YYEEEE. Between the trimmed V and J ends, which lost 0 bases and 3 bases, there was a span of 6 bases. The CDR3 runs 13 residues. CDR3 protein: CASSLGQDYGYTF. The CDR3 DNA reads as TGTGCCAGCAGCTTGGGACAGGACTATGGCTACACCTTC.

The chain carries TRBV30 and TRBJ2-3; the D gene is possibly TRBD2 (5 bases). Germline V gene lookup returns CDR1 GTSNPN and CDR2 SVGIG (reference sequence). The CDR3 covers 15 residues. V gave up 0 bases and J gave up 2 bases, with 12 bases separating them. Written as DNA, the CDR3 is TGTGCCTGGAGTGTAAGCGGCGGATTCACAGATACGCAGTATTTT. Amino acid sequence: CAWSVSGGFTDTQYF.